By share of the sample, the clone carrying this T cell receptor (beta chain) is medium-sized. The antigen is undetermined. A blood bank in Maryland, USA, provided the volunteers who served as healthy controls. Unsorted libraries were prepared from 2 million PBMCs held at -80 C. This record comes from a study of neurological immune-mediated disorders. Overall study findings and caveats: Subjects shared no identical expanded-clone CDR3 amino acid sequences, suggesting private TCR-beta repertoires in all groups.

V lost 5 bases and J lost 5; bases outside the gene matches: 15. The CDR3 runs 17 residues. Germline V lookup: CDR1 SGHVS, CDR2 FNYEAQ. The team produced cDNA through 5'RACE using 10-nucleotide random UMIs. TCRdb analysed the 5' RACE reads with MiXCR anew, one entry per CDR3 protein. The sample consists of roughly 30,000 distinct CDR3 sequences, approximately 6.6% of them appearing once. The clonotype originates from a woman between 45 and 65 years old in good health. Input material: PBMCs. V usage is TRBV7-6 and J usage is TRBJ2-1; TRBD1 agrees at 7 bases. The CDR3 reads CASSLTGSLYPDNEQFF. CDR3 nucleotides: TGTGCCAGCAGCCTGACAGGGTCCCTCTATCCGGACAATGAGCAGTTCTTC. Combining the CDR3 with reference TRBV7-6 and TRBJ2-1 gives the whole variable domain GAGVSQSPRYKVTKRGQDVALRCDPISGHVSLYWYRQALGQGPEFLTYFNYEAQQDKSGLPNDRFSAERPEGSISTLTIQRTEQRDSAMYRCASSLTGSLYPDNEQFFGPGTRLTVL.